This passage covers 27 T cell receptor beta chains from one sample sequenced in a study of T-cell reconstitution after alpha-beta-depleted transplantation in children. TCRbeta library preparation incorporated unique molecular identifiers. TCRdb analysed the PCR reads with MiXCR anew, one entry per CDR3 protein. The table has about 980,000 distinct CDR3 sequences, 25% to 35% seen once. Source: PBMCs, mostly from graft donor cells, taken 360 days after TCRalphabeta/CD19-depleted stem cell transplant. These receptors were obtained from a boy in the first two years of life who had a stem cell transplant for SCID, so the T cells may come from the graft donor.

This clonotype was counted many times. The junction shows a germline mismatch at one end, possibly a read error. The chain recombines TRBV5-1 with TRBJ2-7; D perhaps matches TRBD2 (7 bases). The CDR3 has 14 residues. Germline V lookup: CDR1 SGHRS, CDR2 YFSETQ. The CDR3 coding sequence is TGTGCCAGCAGCTTGGCACAGGGAGGGTACGAGCAGTACTTC. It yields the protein CASSLAQGGYEQYF. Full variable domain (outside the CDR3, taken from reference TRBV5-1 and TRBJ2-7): KAGVTQTPRYLIKTRGQQVTLSCSPISGHRSVSWYQQTPGQGLQFLFEYFSETQRNKGNFPGRFSGRQFSNSRSEMNVSTLELGDSALYLCASSLAQGGYEQYFGPGTRLTVT.

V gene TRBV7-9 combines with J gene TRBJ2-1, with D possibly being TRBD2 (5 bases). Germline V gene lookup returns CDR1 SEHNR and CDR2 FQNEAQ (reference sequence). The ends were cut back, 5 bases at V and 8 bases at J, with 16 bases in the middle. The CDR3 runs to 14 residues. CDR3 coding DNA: TGTGCCAGCAGCCCAACGGGGAGTACGGATGAGCAGTTCTTC. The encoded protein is CASSPTGSTDEQFF.

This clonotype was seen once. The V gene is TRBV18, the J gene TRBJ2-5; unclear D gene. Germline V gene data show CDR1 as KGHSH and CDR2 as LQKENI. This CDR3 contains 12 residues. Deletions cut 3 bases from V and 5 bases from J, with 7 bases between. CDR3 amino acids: CASSPFTETQYF. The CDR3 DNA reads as TGTGCCAGCTCACCGTTCACGGAGACCCAGTACTTC.

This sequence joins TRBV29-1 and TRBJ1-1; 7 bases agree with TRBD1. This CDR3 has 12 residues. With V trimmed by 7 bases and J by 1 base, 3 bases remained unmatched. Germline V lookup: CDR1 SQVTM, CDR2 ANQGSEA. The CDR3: CSAGQENTEAFF. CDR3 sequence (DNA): TGCAGCGCAGGACAGGAGAACACTGAAGCTTTCTTT.

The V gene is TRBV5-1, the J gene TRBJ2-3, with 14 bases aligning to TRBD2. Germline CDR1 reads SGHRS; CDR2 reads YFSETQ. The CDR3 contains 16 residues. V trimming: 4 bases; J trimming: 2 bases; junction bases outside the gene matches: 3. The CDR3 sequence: CASSKGLAGDTDTQYF. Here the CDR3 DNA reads TGCGCCAGCAGCAAGGGACTAGCGGGGGACACAGATACGCAGTATTTT.

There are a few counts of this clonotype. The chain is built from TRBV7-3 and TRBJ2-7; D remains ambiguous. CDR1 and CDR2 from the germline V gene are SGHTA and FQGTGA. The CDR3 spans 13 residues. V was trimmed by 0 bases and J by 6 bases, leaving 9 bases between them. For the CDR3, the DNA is TGTGCCAGCAGCTTAACCGTCCCGGGCGAGCAGTACTTC. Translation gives CASSLTVPGEQYF.

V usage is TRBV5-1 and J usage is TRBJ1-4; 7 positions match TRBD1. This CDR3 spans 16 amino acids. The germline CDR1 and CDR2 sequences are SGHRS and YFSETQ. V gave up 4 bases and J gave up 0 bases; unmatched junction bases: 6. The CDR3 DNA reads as TGCGCCAGCAGCGCCGGGACAGCGGCAACTAATGAAAAACTGTTTTTT. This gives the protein CASSAGTAATNEKLFF. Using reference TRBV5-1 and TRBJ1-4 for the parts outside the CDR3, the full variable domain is KAGVTQTPRYLIKTRGQQVTLSCSPISGHRSVSWYQQTPGQGLQFLFEYFSETQRNKGNFPGRFSGRQFSNSRSEMNVSTLELGDSALYLCASSAGTAATNEKLFFGSGTQLSVL.

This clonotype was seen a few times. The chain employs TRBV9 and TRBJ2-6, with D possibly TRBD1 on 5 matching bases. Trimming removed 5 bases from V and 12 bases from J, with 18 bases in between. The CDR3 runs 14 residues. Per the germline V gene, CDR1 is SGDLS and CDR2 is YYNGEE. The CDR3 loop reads CASSFRTSPTVLTF. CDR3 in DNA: TGTGCCAGCAGTTTTAGGACATCTCCTACCGTCCTGACTTTC.

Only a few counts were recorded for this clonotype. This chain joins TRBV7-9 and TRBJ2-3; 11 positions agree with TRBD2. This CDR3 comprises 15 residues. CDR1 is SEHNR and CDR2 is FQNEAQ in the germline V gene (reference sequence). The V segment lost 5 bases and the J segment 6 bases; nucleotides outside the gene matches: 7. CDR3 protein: CASSLSGGASDTQYF. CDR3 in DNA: TGTGCCAGCAGCCTTAGCGGGGGGGCCTCCGATACGCAGTATTTT.

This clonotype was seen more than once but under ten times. In nucleotides, the CDR3 is TGCAGTGTAGGGGTGGATGTAGCTTTCTTT. Its translation is CSVGVDVAFF. The gene calls are TRBV20-1 and TRBJ1-1, with D possibly TRBD1 on 5 matching bases. Trimming cost V 7 bases and J 10 bases, with 13 bases left between them. The CDR3 is 10 residues long. CDR1 is DFQATT, CDR2 SNEGSKA, per germline (reference sequence).

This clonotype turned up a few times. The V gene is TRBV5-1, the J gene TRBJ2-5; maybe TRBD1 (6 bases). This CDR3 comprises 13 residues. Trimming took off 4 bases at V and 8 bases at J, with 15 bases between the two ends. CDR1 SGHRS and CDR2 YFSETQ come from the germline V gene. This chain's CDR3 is CASSRGTTGTQYF. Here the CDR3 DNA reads TGCGCCAGCAGCCGAGGGACAACAGGAACCCAGTACTTC.

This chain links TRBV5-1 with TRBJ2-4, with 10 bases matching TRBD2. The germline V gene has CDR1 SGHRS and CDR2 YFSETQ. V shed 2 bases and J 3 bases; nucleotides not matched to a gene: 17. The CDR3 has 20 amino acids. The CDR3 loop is CASSFLKAGGVQTHKNIQYF. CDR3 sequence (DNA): TGCGCCAGCAGCTTCCTCAAAGCGGGGGGGGTCCAAACGCACAAAAACATTCAGTACTTC.

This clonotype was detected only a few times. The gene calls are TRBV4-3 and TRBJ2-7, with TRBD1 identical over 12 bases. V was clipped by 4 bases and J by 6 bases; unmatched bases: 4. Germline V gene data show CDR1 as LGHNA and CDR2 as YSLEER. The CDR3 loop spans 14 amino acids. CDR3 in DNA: TGCGCCAGCAGCCGCGGGACAGGGGGCTTCGAGCAGTACTTC. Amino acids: CASSRGTGGFEQYF.

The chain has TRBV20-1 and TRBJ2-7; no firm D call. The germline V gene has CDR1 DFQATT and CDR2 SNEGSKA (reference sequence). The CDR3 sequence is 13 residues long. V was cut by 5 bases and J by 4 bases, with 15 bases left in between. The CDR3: CSASGLGRYEQYF. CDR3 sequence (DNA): TGCAGTGCTTCAGGCTTGGGCCGGTACGAGCAGTACTTC.

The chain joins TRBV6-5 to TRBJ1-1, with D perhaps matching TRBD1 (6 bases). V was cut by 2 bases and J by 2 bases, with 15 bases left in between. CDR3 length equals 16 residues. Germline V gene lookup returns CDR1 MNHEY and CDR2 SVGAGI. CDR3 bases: TGTGCCAGCAGTTACCAGGTCCTACAGGGAAACACTGAAGCTTTCTTT. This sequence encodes CASSYQVLQGNTEAFF.

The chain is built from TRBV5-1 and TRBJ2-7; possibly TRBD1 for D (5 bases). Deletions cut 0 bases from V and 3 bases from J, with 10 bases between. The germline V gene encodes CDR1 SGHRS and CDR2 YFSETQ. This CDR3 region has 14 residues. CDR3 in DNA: TGCGCCAGCAGCTTGGGACAGTGGGTCTACGAGCAGTACTTC. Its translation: CASSLGQWVYEQYF. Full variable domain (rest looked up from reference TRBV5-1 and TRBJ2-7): KAGVTQTPRYLIKTRGQQVTLSCSPISGHRSVSWYQQTPGQGLQFLFEYFSETQRNKGNFPGRFSGRQFSNSRSEMNVSTLELGDSALYLCASSLGQWVYEQYFGPGTRLTVT.

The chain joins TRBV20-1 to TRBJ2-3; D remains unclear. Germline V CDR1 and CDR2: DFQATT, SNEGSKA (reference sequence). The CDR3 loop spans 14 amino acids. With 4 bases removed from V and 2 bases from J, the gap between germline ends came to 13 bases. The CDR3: CSATLPQFTDTQYF. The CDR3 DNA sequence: TGCAGTGCTACCCTACCACAGTTCACAGATACGCAGTATTTT.

The CDR3 region is CASSGRERSAYEQYF. CDR3 nucleotide sequence: TGTGCCAGCAGTGGCAGGGAACGGTCCGCCTACGAGCAGTACTTC. This rearrangement joins TRBV12-3 or TRBV12-4 to TRBJ2-7; D is possibly TRBD1 (5 bases). The CDR3 is 15 residues long. Trimming shortened V by 5 bases and J by 2 bases, and 16 bases separated the two germline ends.

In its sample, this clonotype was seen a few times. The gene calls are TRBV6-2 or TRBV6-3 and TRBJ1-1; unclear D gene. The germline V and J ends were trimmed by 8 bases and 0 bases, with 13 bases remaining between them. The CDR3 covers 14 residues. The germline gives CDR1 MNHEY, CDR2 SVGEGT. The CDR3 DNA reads TGTGCCAGCCAGGAACTGCGGATGAACACTGAAGCTTTCTTT. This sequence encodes CASQELRMNTEAFF.

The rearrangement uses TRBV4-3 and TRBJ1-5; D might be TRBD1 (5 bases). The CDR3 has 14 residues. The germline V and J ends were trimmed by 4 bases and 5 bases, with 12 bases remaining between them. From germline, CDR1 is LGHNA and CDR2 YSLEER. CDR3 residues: CASSRDGGDQPQHF. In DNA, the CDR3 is TGCGCCAGCAGCCGGGACGGTGGTGATCAGCCCCAGCATTTT.

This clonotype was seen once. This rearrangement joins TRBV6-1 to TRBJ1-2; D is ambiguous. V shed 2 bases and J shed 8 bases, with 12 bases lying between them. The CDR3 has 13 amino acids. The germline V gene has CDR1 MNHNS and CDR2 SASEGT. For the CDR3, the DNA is TGTGCCAGCAGTGAAAGAGTTGCCTGGGGCTACACCTTC. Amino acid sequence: CASSERVAWGYTF.

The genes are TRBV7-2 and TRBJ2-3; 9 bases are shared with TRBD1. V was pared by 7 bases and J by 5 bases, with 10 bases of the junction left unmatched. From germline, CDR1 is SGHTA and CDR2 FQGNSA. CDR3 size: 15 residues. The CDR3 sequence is CASISGQGFLDTQYF. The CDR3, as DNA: TGTGCCAGCATCTCCGGACAGGGGTTCTTAGATACGCAGTATTTT.

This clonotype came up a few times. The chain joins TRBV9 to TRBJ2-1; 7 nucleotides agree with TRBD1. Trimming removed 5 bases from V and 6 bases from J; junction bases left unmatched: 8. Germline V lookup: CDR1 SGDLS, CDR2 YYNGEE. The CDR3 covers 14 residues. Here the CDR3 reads CASSAGTVGNEQFF. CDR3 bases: TGTGCCAGCAGTGCCGGGACAGTGGGCAATGAGCAGTTCTTC.

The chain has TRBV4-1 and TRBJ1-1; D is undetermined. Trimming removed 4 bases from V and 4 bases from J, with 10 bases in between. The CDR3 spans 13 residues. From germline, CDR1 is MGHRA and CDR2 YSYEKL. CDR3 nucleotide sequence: TGCGCCAGCAGCCCAGAAGGGTCCACTGAAGCTTTCTTT. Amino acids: CASSPEGSTEAFF.

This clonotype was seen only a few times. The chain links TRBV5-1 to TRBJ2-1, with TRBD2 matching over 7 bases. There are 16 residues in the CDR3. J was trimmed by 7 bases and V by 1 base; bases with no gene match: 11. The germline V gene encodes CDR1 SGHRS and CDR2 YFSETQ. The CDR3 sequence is CASSLWAPGRANEQFF. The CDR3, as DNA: TGCGCCAGCAGCTTGTGGGCGCCAGGGAGGGCGAATGAGCAGTTCTTC.

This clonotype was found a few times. CDR3 nucleotide sequence: TGTGCCAGCAGTATGGGAGGGGGTAGCTCCTACGAGCAGTACTTC. This encodes CASSMGGGSSYEQYF. The gene calls are TRBV12-3 or TRBV12-4 and TRBJ2-7, with D possibly TRBD2 on 7 matching bases. Trimming left V 5 bases short and J 0 bases short, with 14 bases between. The CDR3 loop spans 15 amino acids.

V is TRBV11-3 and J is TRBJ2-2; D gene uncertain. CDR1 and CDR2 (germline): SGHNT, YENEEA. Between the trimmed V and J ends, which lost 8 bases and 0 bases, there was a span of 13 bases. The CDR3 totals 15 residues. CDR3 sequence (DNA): TGTGCCAGCTCACGGGCTGGGACGAACACCGGGGAGCTGTTTTTT. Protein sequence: CASSRAGTNTGELFF.